The 9 T cell receptor beta chains reported below all come from one sample, sequenced in a study of cytotoxic CD8 clonotypes in ibrutinib-treated CLL. Produced via immunoSEQ multiplex PCR; TCRdb's table is partial and in-frame only. The sample holds a few hundred thousand clones, roughly 67% seen once. This specimen consisted of PBMCs, obtained after 36 months of ibrutinib treatment. The receptors were sampled from a human donor with chronic lymphocytic leukemia.

This chain connects TRBV27 to TRBJ2-7; 7 bases line up with TRBD2. Germline assignment: CDR1 MNHEY and CDR2 SMNVEV (reference sequence). The junction had 7 bases not matched to a gene; V was cut back by 2 bases and J by 6 bases. This CDR3 comprises 14 residues. The CDR3 bases are TGTGCCAGCAGTTTAAATGGGAGGGGTTCCGAGCAGTACTTC. This codes for CASSLNGRGSEQYF.

CDR3 in DNA: TGCAGTGCTACCCCGGGCCGAGAGCAGTTCTTC. This translates into CSATPGREQFF. The rearrangement links TRBV20-1 to TRBJ2-1; D gene ambiguous. Between the trimmed V and J ends, which lost 4 bases and 10 bases, there was a span of 11 bases. Germline V CDR1 and CDR2: DFQATT, SNEGSKA (reference sequence). This CDR3 has 11 amino acids.

V is TRBV5-6 and J is TRBJ2-5, with D possibly being TRBD1 (6 bases). Per germline, CDR1 SGHDT and CDR2 YYEEEE. This CDR3 has 13 amino acids. V lost 4 bases and J lost 5, with 12 bases in between. CDR3 coding DNA: TGTGCCAGCAGCCAAACAGGGTGGGAGACCCAGTACTTC. Its protein product is CASSQTGWETQYF.

The CDR3 nucleotides read TGCGCCAGCAGCCAAGTTCCGGGGCCCTATGGCTACACCTTC. It encodes CASSQVPGPYGYTF. J is TRBJ1-2 and V is TRBV4-1, with TRBD1 as a possible D gene (5 bases). This CDR3 region has 14 residues. Trimming removed 1 base at V and 4 bases at J, with 10 bases between. CDR1 and CDR2 from the germline V gene are MGHRA and YSYEKL.

The chain has TRBV18 and TRBJ2-7; D is unclear. V lost 1 base and J 6 bases, leaving 10 bases between the germline ends. Germline V lookup: CDR1 KGHSH, CDR2 LQKENI. The CDR3 is 13 residues long. CDR3 coding DNA: TGTGCCAGCTCACCACGTGGTCCCGCCGAGCAGTACTTC. It encodes CASSPRGPAEQYF.

The rearrangement links TRBV2 to TRBJ1-6; 7 bases are a match to TRBD1. CDR1 is SNHLY, CDR2 FYNNEI, per germline. The CDR3 loop spans 14 amino acids. V trimming: 4 bases; J trimming: 10 bases; junction bases outside the gene matches: 7. The CDR3 nucleotides read TGTGCCAGCAGTGGACGACAGGGTCCCTCACCCCTCCACTTT. Its translation is CASSGRQGPSPLHF.

This clone was recorded only once. V is TRBV10-1 and J is TRBJ2-3; the D is unclear. V was pared by 2 bases and J by 1 base, with 7 bases between. Germline CDR1 reads WNHNN; CDR2 reads SYGVQD (reference sequence). The CDR3 contains 14 residues. The CDR3 coding sequence is TGCGCCAGCAGTGAGAAGACGGGCACAGATACGCAGTATTTT. Translation: CASSEKTGTDTQYF.

This clone appeared a few times. V is TRBV7-9 and J is TRBJ1-6; D is unresolved. V shed 3 bases and J shed 8 bases, with 17 bases lying between them. Germline loops: CDR1 SEHNR, CDR2 FQNEAQ (reference sequence). The CDR3 runs 16 residues. The CDR3 is CASSFNSVFADSPLHF. The CDR3 nucleotides read TGTGCCAGCAGCTTCAACAGCGTATTCGCTGATTCACCCCTCCACTTT.

V is TRBV27 and J is TRBJ1-2, with D possibly being TRBD1 (5 bases). The V gene lost 6 bases and the J gene lost 4 bases, with 12 bases spanning the gap. The CDR3 length is 13 residues. Germline assignment: CDR1 MNHEY and CDR2 SMNVEV (reference sequence). In DNA form, the CDR3 reads TGTGCCAGCAGACTGCAGGGAACCTATGGCTACACCTTC. This codes for CASRLQGTYGYTF.